Shown below are 14 T cell receptor beta chains from a single sample sequenced in a study of cytomegalovirus exposure and HLA in healthy donors. Researchers ran the PCR with 60 Vbeta and 13 Jbeta primers. Sequenced by immunoSEQ multiplex PCR; TCRdb stores in-frame clones only, minus some. The table has around 94,000 clones, approximately 76% seen once. The material sequenced was PBMCs. The receptors originated from an older woman in good health and CMV-seropositive.

This clone was detected only once. J is TRBJ2-7 and V is TRBV15, with TRBD2 as a possible D gene (6 bases). CDR3 size: 14 residues. The V end lost 0 bases, the J end lost 3 bases, and 9 bases lay between the germline ends. From germline, CDR1 is LNHNV and CDR2 YYDKDF (reference sequence). DNA of the CDR3: TGTGCCACCAGCAGAGAGCGGGGCGGCTACGAGCAGTACTTC. Residues: CATSRERGGYEQYF.

The gene calls are TRBV5-1 and TRBJ2-3; D may be TRBD1 (6 bases). Germline-derived CDR1 and CDR2 are SGHRS and YFSETQ. CDR3 length: 14 residues. V lost 1 base, J lost 8 bases, and 14 bases lay in between. CDR3 protein: CASSLPGVGSTQYF. DNA for the CDR3: TGCGCCAGCAGCTTGCCAGGGGTCGGTTCTACGCAGTATTTT.

This chain joins TRBV30 and TRBJ2-2; 7 nucleotides match TRBD1. Trimming removed 4 bases from V and 4 bases from J; junction bases left unmatched: 6. Per the germline V gene, CDR1 is GTSNPN and CDR2 is SVGIG (reference sequence). This CDR3 contains 14 residues. CDR3 bases: TGTGCCTGGATTCGACAGGGTGGCACCGGGGAGCTGTTTTTT. This encodes CAWIRQGGTGELFF.

The chain combines TRBV6-5 with TRBJ2-5, with D possibly matching TRBD1 (5 bases). The end of the DNA is better explained by TRBJ2-7, so the J call may be wrong. Germline CDR1 and CDR2: MNHEY and SVGAGI. The length of the CDR3 is 14 residues. CDR3 sequence: CASSLQVYSYEQYF. In DNA form, the CDR3 reads TGTGCCAGCAGTTTACAGGTATACTCCTACGAGCAGTACTTC.

In its sample, this clone was seen once. The genes are TRBV14 and TRBJ1-2; D remains ambiguous. Germline values: CDR1 SGHDN, CDR2 FVKESK. V was cut by 1 base and J by 8 bases, with 8 bases left in between. This CDR3 contains 12 residues. The CDR3 nucleotides are TGTGCCAGCAGCCAAGGAGTGGAGGGCTACACCTTC. Protein sequence: CASSQGVEGYTF.

The chain has TRBV28 and TRBJ1-1; D may be TRBD1 (6 bases). Germline lookup yields CDR1 MDHEN and CDR2 SYDVKM. This CDR3 contains 14 residues. Trimming shortened V by 7 bases and J by 2 bases, and 14 bases separated the two germline ends. CDR3 DNA sequence: TGTGCCAGCACCGGGACACAAGGAAACACTGAAGCTTTCTTT. This codes for CASTGTQGNTEAFF.

This sequence joins TRBV7-9 and TRBJ1-5, with D unresolved. V was trimmed by 1 base and J by 1 base, leaving 11 bases between them. The CDR3 is 16 amino acids. Germline loops: CDR1 SEHNR, CDR2 FQNEAQ (reference sequence). Here the CDR3 reads CASSLGAGASNQPQHF. The CDR3 DNA reads as TGTGCCAGCAGCTTAGGAGCGGGAGCAAGCAATCAGCCCCAGCATTTT.

This clone was recorded a few times. This chain connects TRBV27 to TRBJ1-4; 7 bases align to TRBD1. This CDR3 contains 14 residues. The germline gives CDR1 MNHEY, CDR2 SMNVEV (reference sequence). The V gene end was trimmed by 0 bases and the J gene end by 11 bases; junction bases not matched to a gene: 6. The CDR3 loop reads CASSLSTSGGKLFF. CDR3 bases: TGTGCCAGCAGTTTATCGACCTCAGGGGGGAAACTGTTTTTT.

The V and J genes are TRBV9 and TRBJ1-1; the D gene is possibly TRBD1 (5 bases). Trimming removed 2 bases at V and 3 bases at J, with 8 bases between. The CDR3 is made up of 13 amino acids. Per germline, CDR1 SGDLS and CDR2 YYNGEE. The DNA for the CDR3 is TGTGCCAGCAGCGTGTCAGGGTACACTGAAGCTTTCTTT. It translates to CASSVSGYTEAFF.

CDR3 nucleotides: TGTGCCATCAGTGAAGCTTCGATCTACGAGCAGTACTTC. Amino acids: CAISEASIYEQYF. This chain links TRBV10-3 with TRBJ2-7, with unresolved D. CDR1 and CDR2 (germline): ENHRY, SYGVKD. V was trimmed by 3 bases and J by 3 bases, leaving 9 bases between them. The CDR3 runs 13 residues.

This sequence joins TRBV18 and TRBJ1-2; TRBD1 agrees at 7 bases. Unmatched junction bases numbered 3, after V lost 0 bases and J lost 8 bases. The CDR3 has 13 residues. Germline assignment: CDR1 KGHSH and CDR2 LQKENI. The CDR3 region is CASSPPTGEGYTF. The CDR3 nucleotides are TGTGCCAGCTCACCACCCACAGGGGAGGGCTACACCTTC.

The chain couples TRBV7-9 to TRBJ2-7, with D possibly TRBD1 on 6 matching bases. The CDR3 has 13 amino acids. The V gene lost 0 bases and the J gene lost 3 bases, with 6 bases spanning the gap. Germline lookup yields CDR1 SEHNR and CDR2 FQNEAQ (reference sequence). This chain's CDR3 is CASSLADSYEQYF. CDR3 bases: TGTGCCAGCAGCTTAGCGGACAGCTACGAGCAGTACTTC.

The gene calls are TRBV6-5 and TRBJ1-3; 7 positions match TRBD1. The germline gives CDR1 MNHEY, CDR2 SVGAGI. The CDR3 runs 13 residues. Trimming at V came to 8 bases and at J to 2 bases, leaving 3 bases not matched to a gene. CDR3: CASRDRAGNTIYF. In DNA form, the CDR3 reads TGTGCCAGCCGTGACAGGGCTGGAAACACCATATATTTT.

The chain recombines TRBV6-5 with TRBJ2-1; D is unclear. Germline-derived CDR1 and CDR2 are MNHEY and SVGAGI. CDR3 size: 15 residues. V dropped 2 bases and J dropped 8 bases, with 16 bases sitting between them. The CDR3 spells CASSYETSAPDEQFF. The DNA for the CDR3 is TGTGCCAGCAGTTACGAGACATCGGCCCCCGATGAGCAGTTCTTC.